These 31 T cell receptor beta chains came from one sample sequenced in a study of neurological immune-mediated disorders. MiXCR was run by TCRdb on the 5' RACE reads, yielding one entry per CDR3 protein. This sample has 50,000 to 75,000 distinct CDR3 sequences, with over 4% found just once. The material sequenced was PBMCs. These receptors were taken from a man between 50 and 59 years old with multiple sclerosis.

This clonotype was observed at least ten times. The V call is TRBV5-1, the J call TRBJ1-4, with D maybe TRBD1 (5 bases). V lost 3 bases and J 6 bases, leaving 12 bases between the germline ends. The germline gives CDR1 SGHRS, CDR2 YFSETQ. This CDR3 comprises 14 residues. CDR3 residues: CASSWDGGHEKLFF. CDR3 in DNA: TGCGCCAGCAGCTGGGACGGTGGCCATGAAAAACTGTTTTTT.

This clonotype occurred many times. CDR3 amino acids: CATTPGVTLYDNSPLHF. The CDR3 DNA reads TGTGCCACCACCCCAGGGGTTACCCTGTATGATAATTCACCCCTCCACTTT. The J gene is TRBJ1-6, the V gene TRBV24-1; TRBD1 is a possible D gene (6 bases). Trimming cost V 8 bases and J 5 bases, with 21 bases left between them. This CDR3 is built from 17 residues. Germline values: CDR1 KGHDR, CDR2 SFDVKD.

This chain uses TRBV11-2 with TRBJ1-3; 7 nucleotides match TRBD1. CDR1 and CDR2 from the germline V gene are SGHAT and FQNNGV. The CDR3 consists of 14 residues. Trimming at V came to 3 bases and at J to 4 bases, leaving 3 bases not matched to a gene. This CDR3 is CASSFRGGGNTIYF. For the CDR3, the DNA is TGTGCCAGCAGCTTTCGAGGGGGCGGAAACACCATATATTTT. The full variable domain, rest sourced from reference TRBV11-2 and TRBJ1-3, is EAGVAQSPRYKIIEKRQSVAFWCNPISGHATLYWYQQILGQGPKLLIQFQNNGVVDDSQLPKDRFSAERLKGVDSTLKIQPAKLEDSAVYLCASSFRGGGNTIYFGEGSWLTVV.

This clonotype was counted at least ten times. This chain joins TRBV7-2 and TRBJ2-5; TRBD1 agrees at 8 bases. This CDR3 is 16 amino acids long. CDR1 and CDR2 from the germline V gene are SGHTA and FQGNSA. V lost 1 base, J lost 7 bases, and 11 bases stayed unmatched. The DNA of the CDR3 is TGTGCCAGCAGCTTAGGGGGGCAGGGGGCTGGGGGGACCCAGTACTTC. Protein: CASSLGGQGAGGTQYF.

This clonotype was counted many times. The chain is built from TRBV6-2 or TRBV6-3 and TRBJ1-5, with D hard to call. The CDR3 length is 14 residues. The germline CDR1 and CDR2 sequences are MNHEY and SVGEGT. V shed 2 bases and J shed 5 bases, with 10 bases lying between them. CDR3 bases: TGTGCCAGCAGTTACAACAACCTACATCAGCCCCAGCATTTT. It translates to CASSYNNLHQPQHF.

This clonotype was seen many times. V gene TRBV7-9 combines with J gene TRBJ2-5; no clear D gene. The CDR3 runs 13 residues. V was pared by 3 bases and J by 2 bases, with 7 bases between. CDR1 and CDR2 from the germline V gene are SEHNR and FQNEAQ (reference sequence). This CDR3 reads CASSFRPQETQYF. The CDR3 nucleotides are TGTGCCAGCAGCTTTAGACCACAAGAGACCCAGTACTTC.

At least ten counts were recorded for this clonotype. This chain connects TRBV5-1 to TRBJ2-7; D might be TRBD1 (5 bases). This CDR3 region has 15 residues. Germline CDR1 and CDR2: SGHRS and YFSETQ. Deletions cut 6 bases from V and 7 bases from J, with 23 bases between. The CDR3: CASTKITGPRREQYF. The CDR3 DNA sequence: TGCGCCAGCACCAAGATAACAGGCCCTCGCCGGGAGCAGTACTTC.

This clonotype was recorded many times. The chain recombines TRBV15 with TRBJ1-1; TRBD1 is a possible D gene (5 bases). CDR3 length: 15 residues. Per the germline V gene, CDR1 is LNHNV and CDR2 is YYDKDF (reference sequence). V lost 3 bases and J lost 5, with 16 bases in between. The CDR3 loop is CATSRERGGLTEAFF. CDR3 bases: TGTGCCACCAGCAGGGAGAGGGGAGGGCTGACTGAAGCTTTCTTT.

This clonotype has just a few counts. The germline gene is not matched at one end of the junction; a read error may be the cause. This chain links TRBV5-5 with TRBJ1-6; D is perhaps TRBD1 (5 bases). Germline V lookup: CDR1 SGHKS, CDR2 YYEKEE (reference sequence). The CDR3 runs to 14 residues. The CDR3: CASSHGDYNSPLNF. In DNA, the CDR3 is TGTGCCAGCAGCCACGGGGACTATAATTCACCCCTCAACTTT.

For this clonotype: The junction shows a germline mismatch at one end, possibly a read error. The chain employs TRBV19 and TRBJ1-5; 8 bases match TRBD1. Germline CDR1 is LNHDA and CDR2 is SQIVND (reference sequence). This CDR3 has 13 amino acids. CDR3 nucleotides: TGTGCCAGTAGGAGACAGGGGAATCAGCCCCAGAATTTT. This codes for CASRRQGNQPQNF.

This clonotype was seen ten or more times. The chain uses TRBV20-1 and TRBJ1-2, with D uncertain. Germline loops: CDR1 DFQATT, CDR2 SNEGSKA (reference sequence). This CDR3 region has 15 residues. Trimming removed 0 bases at V and 0 bases at J, with 11 bases between. Written as DNA, the CDR3 is TGCAGTGCTAGAGATTCGGACCGAACTAACTATGGCTACACCTTC. Translation gives CSARDSDRTNYGYTF.

This clonotype was detected many times. The chain links TRBV6-5 to TRBJ1-1; weak D call: TRBD1 (5 bases). CDR3 length: 14 residues. V was shortened by 2 bases and J by 1 base, with 8 bases between the two germline ends. Germline V lookup: CDR1 MNHEY, CDR2 SVGAGI. CDR3 amino acids: CASSYRGRNTEAFF. DNA for the CDR3: TGTGCCAGCAGTTACAGGGGCAGGAACACTGAAGCTTTCTTT.

Ten or more counts support this clonotype. The chain has TRBV25-1 and TRBJ2-5, with D unclear. The CDR3 is 13 residues long. Per the germline V gene, CDR1 is MGHDK and CDR2 is SYGVNS. Trimming stripped 5 bases from V and 2 bases from J, with 9 bases between. CDR3 sequence (DNA): TGTGCCAGCAGTTCCCTGGATCAAGAGACCCAGTACTTC. Protein sequence: CASSSLDQETQYF.

This clonotype was counted ten times or more. This chain uses TRBV29-1 with TRBJ1-4; 8 positions agree with TRBD1. Germline trimming cut 1 base from V and 1 base from J; bases unmatched to any gene: 2. In germline, CDR1 is SQVTM, CDR2 ANQGSEA. This CDR3 has 15 residues. The CDR3 sequence is CSVEARGRTNEKLFF. CDR3 in DNA: TGCAGCGTTGAAGCCAGGGGGCGAACTAATGAAAAACTGTTTTTT.

In its sample, this clonotype was seen many times. The V gene is TRBV27, the J gene TRBJ1-1, with a weak D call TRBD1 (5 bases). Trimming took 7 bases from V and 7 from J, leaving 28 bases between them. The length of the CDR3 is 17 residues. The germline V gene has CDR1 MNHEY and CDR2 SMNVEV (reference sequence). The CDR3 coding sequence is TGTGCCAGCAAGCGGGTGATCCAGGGCAGGTCGTTGCTTGAAGCTTTCTTT. Protein sequence: CASKRVIQGRSLLEAFF.

This clonotype is medium-sized. V usage is TRBV20-1 and J usage is TRBJ2-1; D call uncertain. Trimming shortened V by 3 bases and J by 0 bases, and 9 bases separated the two germline ends. Germline lookup yields CDR1 DFQATT and CDR2 SNEGSKA (reference sequence). The CDR3 spans 14 residues. CDR3 in amino acids: CSASRPSSYNEQFF. CDR3 sequence (DNA): TGCAGTGCTAGTAGGCCGAGCTCCTACAATGAGCAGTTCTTC.

This clonotype occurred many times. CDR3 residues: CSAITSGGAFLSDTQYF. In nucleotides, the CDR3 is TGCAGTGCCATCACTAGCGGGGGGGCCTTTTTATCAGATACGCAGTATTTT. The rearrangement joins TRBV20-1 to TRBJ2-3; 13 positions agree with TRBD2. Germline V CDR1 and CDR2: DFQATT, SNEGSKA (reference sequence). Trimming removed 6 bases from V and 4 bases from J; junction bases left unmatched: 13. CDR3 length: 17 residues.

This clonotype was seen repeatedly, ten times or more. The rearrangement uses TRBV11-2 and TRBJ1-4; 12 bases line up with TRBD1. The CDR3 contains 17 residues. Trimming at V came to 5 bases and at J to 3 bases, leaving 7 bases not matched to a gene. Germline lookup yields CDR1 SGHAT and CDR2 FQNNGV. This CDR3 is CASSKRDRGLSNEKLFF. CDR3 DNA sequence: TGTGCCAGCAGCAAGCGGGACAGGGGGCTGTCTAATGAAAAACTGTTTTTT.

In this sample, this clonotype turned up many times. The gene calls are TRBV12-3 or TRBV12-4 and TRBJ2-1; a possible D gene is TRBD2 (7 bases). The CDR3 sequence is 15 residues long. With 3 bases removed from V and 5 bases from J, the gap between germline ends came to 14 bases. The CDR3 region has the DNA TGTGCCAGCAGTTTGCCGGGGGGCCGGAACAATGAGCAGTTCTTC. Protein product: CASSLPGGRNNEQFF.

At least ten counts were recorded for this clonotype. This sequence joins TRBV3-1 and TRBJ2-1; 9 bases map to TRBD1. This CDR3 spans 15 amino acids. Germline V gene data show CDR1 as LGHDT and CDR2 as YNNKEL (reference sequence). Unmatched junction bases numbered 10, after V lost 4 bases and J lost 9 bases. The CDR3 bases are TGTGCCAGCAGCCCCGGGACAGGGAATTCAGTTGAGCAGTTCTTC. This encodes CASSPGTGNSVEQFF.

This clonotype was seen at least ten times. The chain joins TRBV6-1 to TRBJ2-7, with a tentative D call TRBD1 (6 bases). Trimming left V 2 bases short and J 3 bases short, with 14 bases between. The germline V gene encodes CDR1 MNHNS and CDR2 SASEGT. The CDR3 is 15 residues long. CDR3 residues: CASSESPTGLYEQYF. In DNA form, the CDR3 reads TGTGCCAGCAGTGAAAGCCCGACAGGACTCTACGAGCAGTACTTC.

The chain couples TRBV6-1 to TRBJ1-2, with 7 bases aligning to TRBD1. Per the germline V gene, CDR1 is MNHNS and CDR2 is SASEGT. V trimming: 6 bases; J trimming: 7 bases; junction bases outside the gene matches: 8. The CDR3 loop spans 13 amino acids. The CDR3 coding sequence is TGTGCCAGCAGACACGAAAGGGGGCTTGGCTACACCTTC. Translated: CASRHERGLGYTF.

There are a few counts of this clonotype. V is TRBV7-8 and J is TRBJ2-7; 8 bases fit TRBD1. Germline V CDR1 and CDR2: SGHVS, FQNEAQ. The trim removed 5 bases at V and 0 bases at J, leaving 6 bases unmatched. This CDR3 has 15 residues. In nucleotides, the CDR3 is TGTGCCAGCAGCCCCCGGGACAGGAGCTCCTACGAGCAGTACTTC. Protein: CASSPRDRSSYEQYF.

This clonotype was counted at least ten times. The chain links TRBV20-1 to TRBJ2-4, with TRBD1 as a possible D gene (6 bases). The V gene lost 0 bases and the J gene lost 5 bases, with 11 bases spanning the gap. Germline CDR1 reads DFQATT; CDR2 reads SNEGSKA (reference sequence). This CDR3 comprises 14 residues. This CDR3 is CSARDLGAQNIQYF. The CDR3, as DNA: TGCAGTGCTAGAGATCTGGGGGCTCAAAACATTCAGTACTTC.

At least ten counts were recorded for this clonotype. The CDR3 reads CASSDFRGRDTQYF. The CDR3 DNA sequence: TGCGCCAGCAGTGATTTCAGGGGTCGAGATACGCAGTATTTT. The chain is built from TRBV10-1 and TRBJ2-3; D is possibly TRBD1 (6 bases). V lost 3 bases and J 5 bases, leaving 12 bases between the germline ends. The CDR3 is 14 amino acids. Germline loops: CDR1 WNHNN, CDR2 SYGVQD (reference sequence).

This clonotype has at least ten counts. V and J are TRBV9 and TRBJ1-3; D is unclear. Trimming cost V 1 base and J 0 bases, with 8 bases left between them. This CDR3 comprises 15 residues. Germline CDR1 is SGDLS and CDR2 is YYNGEE. The CDR3 DNA is TGTGCCAGCAGCGTAACTTACACCTCTGGAAACACCATATATTTT. Encoded protein: CASSVTYTSGNTIYF.

There are many counts of this clonotype. The chain recombines TRBV20-1 with TRBJ1-1; weak D call: TRBD1 (5 bases). This CDR3 spans 13 amino acids. V was pared by 6 bases and J by 2 bases, with 13 bases between. Looked up from germline, CDR1 is DFQATT and CDR2 is SNEGSKA (reference sequence). The CDR3 region is CSARTPRNTEAFF. CDR3 in DNA: TGCAGTGCACGGACACCACGTAACACTGAAGCTTTCTTT.

This clonotype was counted at least ten times. The genes are TRBV12-3 or TRBV12-4 and TRBJ2-7; TRBD1 matches 10 bases. With 3 bases clipped from V and 5 bases from J, the junction kept 4 bases outside the gene matches. CDR3 length equals 14 residues. As DNA, the CDR3 is TGTGCCAGCAGTTTCAGGGACAGGGGTCACGAGCAGTACTTC. Amino acid sequence: CASSFRDRGHEQYF.

This clonotype has at least ten counts. This chain connects TRBV4-2 to TRBJ1-6, with D perhaps matching TRBD1 (6 bases). CDR1 LGHNA and CDR2 YNFKEQ come from the germline V gene. CDR3 length: 14 amino acids. V shed 6 bases and J shed 10 bases, with 16 bases lying between them. For the CDR3, the DNA is TGTGCCAGCAGGAACACAGGGTTGGAATCACCCCTCCACTTT. Protein sequence: CASRNTGLESPLHF.

This clonotype was observed many times. The J gene is TRBJ2-5, the V gene TRBV21-1; the listed D gene, TRBD1, was not tested against the DNA. TRBV21-1 is recorded as a pseudogene. The CDR3 runs 15 residues. CDR3: CASNPDLTARETQYF. The DNA for the CDR3 is TGTGCCAGCAACCCGGACCTCACAGCGCGGGAGACCCAGTACTTC.

This clonotype was picked up many times. The V and J genes are TRBV5-1 and TRBJ1-2; D is possibly TRBD1 (6 bases). V lost 4 bases, J lost 2 bases, and 12 bases lay in between. Germline V gives CDR1 SGHRS, CDR2 YFSETQ. The CDR3 runs to 14 residues. The DNA for the CDR3 is TGCGCCAGCAGCCCGGGGGACACCAACTATGGCTACACCTTC. This sequence encodes CASSPGDTNYGYTF.